Shown below are 26 T cell receptor beta chains from a single sample sequenced in a study of control samples from healthy donors and cancer patients (dated by TCRdb to the early 2020s). Preparation of the library involved the immunoSEQ multiplex PCR assay. Here the immuneACCESS table is served through TCRdb, limited to in-frame sequences with V and J called. Missing clones are a known gap in these copies; in checked studies unresolved V genes cover under half, and the rest lacks a known reason. This sample gives 110,000 to 150,000 clones in total; 80% to 95% of them show up just once. The leading ten clones occupy approximately 10% of the sample. The sequencing sample was made of blood. The receptors were gathered from a man aged 25-45 years in good health.

The V and J genes are TRBV12-3 or TRBV12-4 and TRBJ2-5; TRBD2 is a possible D gene (6 bases). V lost 4 bases to trimming and J lost 7 bases, with 13 bases between them. The CDR3 is 13 residues long. The CDR3 loop is CASSSRLVRTQYF. The CDR3 DNA reads as TGTGCCAGCAGTTCGCGACTAGTGAGGACCCAGTACTTC.

The J gene is TRBJ2-5, the V gene TRBV4-1; D is ambiguous. V dropped 3 bases and J dropped 2 bases, with 7 bases sitting between them. The CDR3 is 13 amino acids. CDR1 is MGHRA and CDR2 is YSYEKL in the germline V gene. The CDR3 bases are TGCGCCAGCAGCCATTGGCGACAAGAGACCCAGTACTTC. Amino acids: CASSHWRQETQYF.

The gene calls are TRBV10-3 and TRBJ1-2; D gene ambiguous. The germline CDR1 and CDR2 sequences are ENHRY and SYGVKD. Deletions cut 0 bases from V and 5 bases from J, with 19 bases between. This CDR3 has 17 amino acids. The CDR3 loop reads CAISESLRLASQYGYTF. In nucleotides, the CDR3 is TGTGCCATCAGTGAGTCCTTACGCCTGGCGTCGCAATATGGCTACACCTTC.

This chain connects TRBV7-8 to TRBJ2-7, with D tentatively TRBD1 (6 bases). V was clipped by 5 bases and J by 3 bases, with 14 bases between them. This CDR3 is built from 14 residues. From germline, CDR1 is SGHVS and CDR2 FQNEAQ. The CDR3 sequence is CASSIGRGIYEQYF. For the CDR3, the DNA is TGTGCCAGCAGCATAGGCAGGGGTATCTACGAGCAGTACTTC.

The chain uses TRBV2 and TRBJ1-2, with 9 bases that match TRBD1. J gave up 7 bases and V 5 bases, and 5 bases lay outside the gene matches. CDR1 and CDR2 from the germline V gene are SNHLY and FYNNEI. The CDR3 covers 13 residues. The CDR3 here is CASSRTGVIGYTF. CDR3 nucleotide sequence: TGTGCCAGCAGTAGGACAGGGGTGATTGGCTACACCTTC.

A single count supports this clone. This chain connects TRBV3-1 (or the pseudogene TRBV3-2) to TRBJ2-3; D call uncertain. The CDR3 runs to 15 residues. V shed 0 bases and J shed 2 bases, with 9 bases lying between them. The germline gives CDR1 LGHDT, CDR2 YNNKEL (reference sequence). In DNA form, the CDR3 reads TGTGCCAGCAGCCAAGATCCGATGTACACAGATACGCAGTATTTT. It encodes CASSQDPMYTDTQYF.

The chain combines TRBV19 with TRBJ1-2, with D possibly TRBD1 on 5 matching bases. CDR1 and CDR2 (germline): LNHDA, SQIVND (reference sequence). V lost 4 bases and J 4 bases, leaving 10 bases between the germline ends. The CDR3 totals 13 residues. Written as DNA, the CDR3 is TGTGCCAGTAGTACCAGGGCTCCCTATGGCTACACCTTC. Translation gives CASSTRAPYGYTF.

CDR3 sequence reads: CASSSLLLVNTEAFF. The CDR3 region has the DNA TGTGCCAGCAGCTCCCTTTTGCTGGTGAACACTGAAGCTTTCTTT. V is TRBV7-2 and J is TRBJ1-1, with D hard to call. V gave up 4 bases and J gave up 0 bases, with 12 bases separating them. Germline assignment: CDR1 SGHTA and CDR2 FQGNSA. The CDR3 spans 15 residues.

The chain recombines TRBV11-2 with TRBJ1-1; 8 bases are a match to TRBD1. Germline lookup yields CDR1 SGHAT and CDR2 FQNNGV. The junction had 6 bases not matched to a gene; V was cut back by 4 bases and J by 5 bases. The CDR3 totals 14 residues. In DNA, the CDR3 is TGTGCCAGCAGCTCACTCAGGGGGCATACTGAAGCTTTCTTT. Translating it yields CASSSLRGHTEAFF.

This chain connects TRBV28 to TRBJ1-2; D is perhaps TRBD1 (5 bases). Between the trimmed V and J ends, which lost 1 base and 2 bases, there was a span of 17 bases. The CDR3 is 17 residues long. CDR1 is MDHEN, CDR2 SYDVKM, per germline. The DNA for the CDR3 is TGTGCCAGCAGTTTATTCCTCACACTACAGGCCAACTATGGCTACACCTTC. Translated: CASSLFLTLQANYGYTF.

The chain combines TRBV23-1 with TRBJ2-7; D is possibly TRBD1 (6 bases). TRBV23-1 qualifies as an ORF whose function is uncertain. CDR3 length equals 18 residues. The ends were cut back, 0 bases at V and 2 bases at J, with 20 bases in the middle. The CDR3 coding sequence is TGCGCCAGCAGTCAATCTGTTGGACCAGGGGAAGATACCTACGAGCAGTACTTC. It specifies CASSQSVGPGEDTYEQYF.

The CDR3 region has the DNA TGTGCCAGCAGTCCAAAGGACGGATCCTACGAGCAGTACTTC. This gives the protein CASSPKDGSYEQYF. The gene calls are TRBV27 and TRBJ2-7; D not resolved. CDR1 and CDR2 from the germline V gene are MNHEY and SMNVEV (reference sequence). V lost 5 bases and J lost 1, with 12 bases in between. The CDR3 has 14 amino acids.

In nucleotides, the CDR3 is TGTGCCATCAGTGAGTCTGGGCATTTAAACAATGAGCAGTTCTTC. This gives the protein CAISESGHLNNEQFF. The V gene is TRBV10-3, the J gene TRBJ2-1; no definite D call. The CDR3 is made up of 15 amino acids. V was trimmed by 0 bases and J by 5 bases, leaving 11 bases between them. Germline V gene data show CDR1 as ENHRY and CDR2 as SYGVKD.

This sequence joins TRBV19 and TRBJ2-1; 7 bases are shared with TRBD2. Germline trimming cut 4 bases from V and 4 bases from J; bases unmatched to any gene: 13. The germline CDR1 and CDR2 sequences are LNHDA and SQIVND (reference sequence). This CDR3 spans 17 amino acids. CDR3 in DNA: TGTGCCAGTAGTACTGAGTGGGGGAGGGAGGGATACAATGAGCAGTTCTTC. Its protein product is CASSTEWGREGYNEQFF. Looking up the rest from reference TRBV19 and TRBJ2-1 gives the full variable domain: DGGITQSPKYLFRKEGQNVTLSCEQNLNHDAMYWYRQDPGQGLRLIYYSQIVNDFQKGDIAEGYSVSREKKESFPLTVTSAQKNPTAFYLCASSTEWGREGYNEQFFGPGTRLTVL.

In DNA form, the CDR3 reads TGTGCCAGCAGTGTACAGGAAACTGAAGCTTTCTTT. It codes for CASSVQETEAFF. V is TRBV28 and J is TRBJ1-1; a weak D match, TRBD1 (5 bases). Trimming pared 5 bases from V and 5 bases from J, leaving 9 bases between. CDR3 length equals 12 residues. The V gene's germline CDR1 is MDHEN and CDR2 SYDVKM.

This clone was seen a few times. The chain recombines TRBV9 with TRBJ1-3; D unclear. With 0 bases removed from V and 1 base from J, the gap between germline ends came to 11 bases. In germline, CDR1 is SGDLS, CDR2 YYNGEE. The CDR3 length is 16 residues. The CDR3 DNA reads TGTGCCAGCAGCGTAGAGATAGAGGCATCTGGAAACACCATATATTTT. Translating gives CASSVEIEASGNTIYF.

The V and J genes are TRBV24-1 and TRBJ1-2; D call uncertain. Trimming shortened V by 10 bases and J by 2 bases, and 16 bases separated the two germline ends. The CDR3 is 14 amino acids. Looked up from germline, CDR1 is KGHDR and CDR2 is SFDVKD. DNA of the CDR3: TGTGCCACGATTCTGGTCCTATTAAACTATGGCTACACCTTC. Protein sequence: CATILVLLNYGYTF.

This clone occurred once. The rearrangement joins TRBV4-3 to TRBJ2-2, with unresolved D. Trimming took off 1 base at V and 4 bases at J, with 10 bases between the two ends. CDR1 is LGHNA, CDR2 YSLEER, per germline. This CDR3 comprises 15 residues. The CDR3 loop reads CASSQGGVGTGELFF. The DNA of the CDR3 is TGCGCCAGCAGCCAAGGTGGCGTTGGCACCGGGGAGCTGTTTTTT.

The rearrangement uses TRBV28 and TRBJ1-1; D is unresolved. This CDR3 is built from 14 residues. Between the trimmed V and J ends, which lost 9 bases and 0 bases, there was a span of 14 bases. From germline, CDR1 is MDHEN and CDR2 SYDVKM. CDR3 nucleotides: TGTGCCAGTGGTATAGTGCAGATGAACACTGAAGCTTTCTTT. Translating gives CASGIVQMNTEAFF.

This clone was counted once. The V gene is TRBV2, the J gene TRBJ2-7; 10 positions agree with TRBD2. Germline V CDR1 and CDR2: SNHLY, FYNNEI. CDR3 length: 15 residues. The ends lost 2 bases at V and 1 base at J; junction bases unmatched: 2. The CDR3 DNA reads as TGTGCCAGCAGTGAAAGGACTAGCGGATCCTACGAGCAGTACTTC. Translated, it gives CASSERTSGSYEQYF.

The rearrangement joins TRBV28 to TRBJ1-3, with 7 bases matching TRBD1. V lost 6 bases to trimming and J lost 3 bases; unmatched junction nucleotides: 8. Germline CDR1 MDHEN, CDR2 SYDVKM. This CDR3 comprises 15 residues. The CDR3 DNA reads TGTGCCAGCAGCCTTGACAGGGCTGGTGGAAACACCATATATTTT. Protein sequence: CASSLDRAGGNTIYF. Drawing the rest from reference TRBV28 and TRBJ1-3, the complete variable domain is DVKVTQSSRYLVKRTGEKVFLECVQDMDHENMFWYRQDPGLGLRLIYFSYDVKMKEKGDIPEGYSVSREKKERFSLILESASTNQTSMYLCASSLDRAGGNTIYFGEGSWLTVV.

The chain joins TRBV19 to TRBJ2-1; 11 bases fit TRBD1. V was pared by 7 bases and J by 6 bases, with 11 bases of the junction left unmatched. The length of the CDR3 is 16 residues. The V gene's germline CDR1 is LNHDA and CDR2 SQIVND (reference sequence). CDR3 nucleotide sequence: TGTGCCAGTACCCCTAGCCGGGACAGGGGGGTCAATGAGCAGTTCTTC. It translates to CASTPSRDRGVNEQFF.

This clone came up once. The V gene is TRBV28, the J gene TRBJ1-2; D ambiguous. Germline V lookup: CDR1 MDHEN, CDR2 SYDVKM. Trimming cost V 2 bases and J 7 bases, with 14 bases left between them. The CDR3 consists of 14 residues. The CDR3 sequence is CASSLPTRGSGYTF. CDR3 nucleotide sequence: TGTGCCAGCAGTTTACCCACTCGAGGGTCTGGCTACACCTTC.

V usage is TRBV30 and J usage is TRBJ2-1, with D maybe TRBD2 (5 bases). V was clipped by 3 bases and J by 12 bases, with 12 bases between them. CDR1 GTSNPN and CDR2 SVGIG come from the germline V gene (reference sequence). CDR3 length equals 11 residues. The CDR3 DNA is TGTGCCTGGAGGGGGAGACTGTGGCAGTTCTTC. Protein product: CAWRGRLWQFF. The whole variable domain, filled in from reference TRBV30 and TRBJ2-1, reads SQTIHQWPATLVQPVGSPLSLECTVEGTSNPNLYWYRQAAGRGLQLLFYSVGIGQISSEVPQNLSASRPQDRQFILSSKKLLLSDSGFYLCAWRGRLWQFFGPGTRLTVL.

This chain uses TRBV5-1 with TRBJ2-7; 8 bases are shared with TRBD1. The CDR3 is 12 residues long. In germline, CDR1 is SGHRS, CDR2 YFSETQ. Trimming at V came to 5 bases and at J to 6 bases, leaving 4 bases not matched to a gene. CDR3 bases: TGCGCCAGCAGGCGGACAGGGAGCGAGCAGTACTTC. Encoded protein: CASRRTGSEQYF.

This chain joins TRBV7-2 and TRBJ2-7; D is perhaps TRBD1 (6 bases). CDR3 length: 12 residues. Per the germline V gene, CDR1 is SGHTA and CDR2 is FQGNSA. Trimming shortened V by 5 bases and J by 7 bases, and 12 bases separated the two germline ends. In nucleotides, the CDR3 is TGTGCCAGCAGCCTCACAGGGAGAGAGCAGTACTTC. Translation gives CASSLTGREQYF.